This entry features one T cell receptor (beta chain) sequence. Germline V gives CDR1 SGHRS, CDR2 YFSETQ. After removal of 4 bases from V and 5 bases from J, the junction contained 10 bases not matched to a gene. The CDR3 runs 16 residues. This sample was included in a study of T cell changes during pregnancy in multiple sclerosis. Repertoires were generated with immunoSEQ multiplex PCR, while TCRdb's copy carries only in-frame clones and drops some. The sample lists 85,000 to 120,000 clones, 92% occurring once. V usage is TRBV5-1 and J usage is TRBJ2-5; 11 nucleotides match TRBD2. This specimen was peripheral blood, taken after pregnancy. This receptor was obtained from a female donor with multiple sclerosis, enrolled in a pregnancy study. The chain's CDR3 is CASSVLAGDRQETQYF. The CDR3 nucleotides read TGCGCCAGCAGCGTACTAGCGGGAGATAGACAGGAGACCCAGTACTTC.